This is a list of T cell receptor beta chains from one sample in a study of blood T cells in healthy people across ages. TCRdb called the 5' RACE reads again in MiXCR, with one record for every CDR3 protein. The repertoire has roughly 1,800,000 distinct CDR3 sequences, 49% of them found once; the top ten carry less than 2.5%. The sample consisted of blood. These receptors came from a woman aged 40 to 55 in good health. Each CDR3 is given with its conserved first and last residue. Each record gives: V gene, clone size, J gene, D gene, CDR3 protein, CDR3 DNA. A D gene is named only where the DNA matches it firmly. Clone size is given for some rows only: seen once, a few or many times, or a class if the clone is expanded.

TRBV4-3	-	TRBJ2-7	TRBD1	CASSQTDREPYEQYF	TGCGCCAGCAGCCAGACCGACAGGGAGCCCTACGAGCAGTACTTC
TRBV6-1	few	TRBJ1-2	TRBD1	CASSALTDRVDNYGYTF	TGTGCCAGCAGTGCCTTAACGGACAGGGTTGATAACTATGGCTACACCTTC
TRBV12-3/TRBV12-4	few	TRBJ2-7	TRBD1	CASSAGTGLKYEQYF	TGTGCCAGCAGTGCCGGGACAGGGTTAAAGTACGAGCAGTACTTC
TRBV7-2	-	TRBJ1-1	-	CASSSTAAVTEAFF	TGTGCCAGCAGCTCCACGGCGGCCGTGACTGAAGCTTTCTTT
TRBV5-6	-	TRBJ1-5	TRBD1	CASSSGQLGGQPQHF	TGTGCCAGCAGCTCGGGACAGTTAGGAGGTCAGCCCCAGCATTTT
TRBV25-1	few	TRBJ2-3	-	CASSEYRVTGVADTQYF	TGTGCCAGCAGTGAATATAGGGTGACAGGCGTGGCGGATACGCAGTATTTT
TRBV6-2/TRBV6-3	-	TRBJ2-4	TRBD2	CASLGSGLADIQYF	TGTGCCAGCCTCGGGTCGGGACTAGCAGACATTCAGTACTTC
TRBV6-2/TRBV6-3	few	TRBJ2-7	-	CAASTGTTYEQYF	TGTGCCGCGTCGACCGGGACAACCTACGAGCAGTACTTC
TRBV7-2	-	TRBJ2-1	-	CASSLDAVNNEQFF	TGTGCCAGCAGCTTAGATGCGGTTAACAATGAGCAGTTCTTC
TRBV4-3	few	TRBJ2-1	-	CASSQDIYRSSYNEQFF	TGCGCCAGCAGCCAAGATATTTACAGGAGCTCCTACAATGAGCAGTTCTTC
TRBV7-2	many	TRBJ2-5	TRBD2	CASSFPGLAGQETQYF	TGTGCCAGCAGCTTTCCCGGTCTAGCGGGCCAAGAGACCCAGTACTTC
TRBV4-1	-	TRBJ2-7	-	CASRGGKAYKQYF	TGCGCCAGCAGAGGCGGGAAAGCCTACAAGCAGTACTTC
TRBV27	-	TRBJ2-1	-	CASSPFDGALDNEQFF	TGTGCCAGCAGTCCCTTTGATGGGGCTTTGGACAATGAGCAGTTCTTC
TRBV7-2	-	TRBJ2-7	-	CASSLAGGLYYEQYF	TGTGCCAGCAGCTTAGCGGGGGGACTTTACTACGAGCAGTACTTC
TRBV12-3/TRBV12-4	few	TRBJ2-5	TRBD1	CASRPGQGLETQYF	TGTGCCAGCAGGCCGGGACAGGGTTTAGAGACCCAGTACTTC
TRBV6-2/TRBV6-3	-	TRBJ2-7	-	CASSGLAVQAYEQYF	TGTGCCAGCAGCGGGCTAGCAGTTCAGGCCTACGAGCAGTACTTC
TRBV7-2	few	TRBJ2-6	-	CASSLAGAISGANVLTF	TGTGCCAGCAGCTTAGCGGGGGCCATATCTGGGGCCAACGTCCTGACTTTC
TRBV20-1	-	TRBJ1-5	-	CSARVGDGDQPQHF	TGCAGTGCTAGAGTAGGGGATGGCGATCAGCCCCAGCATTTT
TRBV19	-	TRBJ2-1	TRBD2	CASLRSGGFWNEQFF	TGTGCCAGCCTCAGGTCGGGGGGATTCTGGAATGAGCAGTTCTTC
TRBV7-9	-	TRBJ2-3	-	CASSNSWRDQTDTQYF	TGTGCCAGCAGCAATTCTTGGCGGGATCAAACAGATACGCAGTATTTT
TRBV7-9	few	TRBJ2-4	-	CASSLGAGALEQYF	TGTGCCAGCAGCTTAGGGGCAGGAGCCTTGGAGCAGTACTTC
TRBV20-1	few	TRBJ2-7	-	CSADRMLEQYF	TGCAGTGCTGATCGAATGCTCGAGCAGTACTTC
TRBV20-1	few	TRBJ2-4	TRBD2	CSARDLLAGPLAKNIQYF	TGCAGTGCTAGAGACTTACTAGCGGGGCCTCTAGCCAAAAACATTCAGTACTTC
TRBV6-1	-	TRBJ2-1	-	CASSEMGGQEFF	TGTGCCAGCAGTGAAATGGGGGGCCAGGAGTTCTTC
TRBV21-1	few	TRBJ2-7	-	CARTRGDHEQYF	TGTGCCAGAACGCGTGGGGACCACGAGCAGTACTTC
TRBV10-3	few	TRBJ2-7	TRBD1	CAISDAGQASYEQYF	TGTGCCATCAGTGATGCGGGACAGGCCTCCTACGAGCAGTACTTC
TRBV18	few	TRBJ2-7	-	CASSLDSLYEQYF	TGTGCCAGCTCATTGGACAGCCTCTACGAGCAGTACTTC
TRBV7-2	few	TRBJ2-1	-	CASSPSPNSGQFF	TGTGCCAGCAGCCCATCCCCCAACAGTGGGCAGTTCTTC
TRBV7-2	few	TRBJ2-5	-	CASSTRRRQETQYF	TGTGCCAGCAGTACCAGACGGCGCCAAGAGACCCAGTACTTC
TRBV6-5	-	TRBJ2-7	-	CARSYVGSRNYEQYF	TGTGCCCGCAGTTACGTGGGTTCCAGGAACTACGAGCAGTACTTC
TRBV20-1	-	TRBJ2-5	-	CSARTRQGLQETQYF	TGCAGTGCTAGGACCCGCCAGGGACTTCAAGAGACCCAGTACTTC
TRBV28	-	TRBJ1-2	TRBD1	CASSSPLGQGSGDGYTF	TGTGCCAGCAGTTCCCCTCTCGGACAGGGAAGTGGGGATGGCTACACCTTC
TRBV20-1	-	TRBJ2-3	TRBD2	CSASSGSGDTQYF	TGCAGTGCTTCAAGCGGGAGTGGAGATACGCAGTATTTT
TRBV20-1	few	TRBJ2-7	-	CSGGVGGSSYEQYF	TGCAGTGGAGGCGTGGGGGGTAGCTCCTACGAGCAGTACTTC
TRBV5-1	-	TRBJ2-7	-	CASSANTGSPDREQYF	TGCGCCAGCAGCGCCAACACAGGGTCCCCTGATAGAGAGCAGTACTTC
TRBV6-2/TRBV6-3	-	TRBJ2-1	TRBD1	CASRQGQRYYNEQFF	TGTGCCAGCAGGCAGGGACAGAGATACTACAATGAGCAGTTCTTC
TRBV6-5	few	TRBJ2-1	-	CASSPGTRGLFF	TGTGCCAGCAGTCCGGGGACTAGGGGGCTGTTCTTC
TRBV7-2	-	TRBJ1-4	-	CASSLMTQWGRTNEKLFF	TGTGCCAGCAGCTTAATGACCCAGTGGGGTCGGACTAATGAAAAACTGTTTTTT
TRBV5-1	once	TRBJ2-1	-	CASSRLGSDIYNEQFF	TGCGCCAGCAGCCGCTTGGGCTCAGACATCTACAATGAGCAGTTCTTC
TRBV4-3	few	TRBJ2-7	-	CASSQEGSIAYEQYF	TGCGCCAGCAGCCAAGAAGGATCCATAGCCTACGAGCAGTACTTC
TRBV5-1	-	TRBJ1-2	-	CASSLVAEYGYTF	TGCGCCAGCAGCTTGGTAGCAGAATATGGCTACACCTTC
TRBV7-3	-	TRBJ2-2	TRBD1	CASRQTTRAGTGYTGELFF	TGTGCCAGCAGGCAAACTACGAGGGCCGGGACAGGGTACACCGGGGAGCTGTTTTTT
TRBV7-2	-	TRBJ2-7	TRBD1	CASGLAQGAYYEQYF	TGTGCCAGCGGCTTAGCTCAGGGGGCGTACTACGAGCAGTACTTC
TRBV28	-	TRBJ2-1	TRBD1	CASSSAGTGMGNEQFF	TGTGCCAGCAGTTCCGCCGGGACAGGGATGGGGAATGAGCAGTTCTTC
TRBV7-2	few	TRBJ2-1	TRBD2	CASRTSGGSSYNEQFF	TGTGCCAGCAGGACTAGCGGGGGGAGCTCCTACAATGAGCAGTTCTTC
TRBV28	-	TRBJ2-5	TRBD2	CASGGLAGKETQYF	TGTGCCAGCGGCGGACTAGCGGGGAAAGAGACCCAGTACTTC
TRBV27	-	TRBJ2-5	TRBD1	CASRVTGTGGGEQYF	TGTGCCAGCAGAGTGACCGGGACAGGGGGCGGGGAGCAGTACTTC
TRBV7-9	many	TRBJ2-7	-	CASSLQGIYEQYF	TGTGCCAGCAGCCTACAGGGCATCTACGAGCAGTACTTC
TRBV7-9	few	TRBJ2-1	-	CASSPRLETEQFF	TGTGCCAGCAGTCCCCGACTAGAGACTGAGCAGTTCTTC
TRBV6-1	once	TRBJ1-2	-	CASSEPSGIYGYTF	TGTGCCAGCAGTGAACCGTCAGGGATCTATGGCTACACCTTC